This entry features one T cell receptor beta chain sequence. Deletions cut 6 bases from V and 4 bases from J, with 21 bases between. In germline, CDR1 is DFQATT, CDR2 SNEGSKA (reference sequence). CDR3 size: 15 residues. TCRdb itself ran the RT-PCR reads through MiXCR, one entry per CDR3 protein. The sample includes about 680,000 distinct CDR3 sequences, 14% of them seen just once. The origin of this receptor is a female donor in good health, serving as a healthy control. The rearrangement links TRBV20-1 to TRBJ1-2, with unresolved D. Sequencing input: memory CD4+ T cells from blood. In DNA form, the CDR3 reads TGCAGTGCCCCCCCTAGTATGGTGGAATTCTATGGCTACACCTTC. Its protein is CSAPPSMVEFYGYTF.